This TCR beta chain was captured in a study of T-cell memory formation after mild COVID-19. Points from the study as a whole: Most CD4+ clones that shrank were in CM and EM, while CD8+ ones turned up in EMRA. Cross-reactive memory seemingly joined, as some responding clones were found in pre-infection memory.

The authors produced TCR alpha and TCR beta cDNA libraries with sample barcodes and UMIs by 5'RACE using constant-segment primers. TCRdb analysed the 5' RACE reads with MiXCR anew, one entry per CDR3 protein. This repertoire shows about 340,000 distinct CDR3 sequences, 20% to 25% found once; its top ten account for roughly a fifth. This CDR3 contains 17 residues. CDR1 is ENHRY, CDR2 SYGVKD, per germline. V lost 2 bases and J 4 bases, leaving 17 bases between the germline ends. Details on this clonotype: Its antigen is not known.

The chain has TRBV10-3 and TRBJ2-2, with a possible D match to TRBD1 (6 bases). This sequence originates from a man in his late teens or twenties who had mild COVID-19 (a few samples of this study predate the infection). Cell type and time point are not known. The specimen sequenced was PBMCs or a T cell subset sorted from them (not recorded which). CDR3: CAISETGQFFGTGELFF. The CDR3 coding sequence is TGTGCCATCAGTGAGACCGGACAGTTTTTTGGCACCGGGGAGCTGTTTTTT.